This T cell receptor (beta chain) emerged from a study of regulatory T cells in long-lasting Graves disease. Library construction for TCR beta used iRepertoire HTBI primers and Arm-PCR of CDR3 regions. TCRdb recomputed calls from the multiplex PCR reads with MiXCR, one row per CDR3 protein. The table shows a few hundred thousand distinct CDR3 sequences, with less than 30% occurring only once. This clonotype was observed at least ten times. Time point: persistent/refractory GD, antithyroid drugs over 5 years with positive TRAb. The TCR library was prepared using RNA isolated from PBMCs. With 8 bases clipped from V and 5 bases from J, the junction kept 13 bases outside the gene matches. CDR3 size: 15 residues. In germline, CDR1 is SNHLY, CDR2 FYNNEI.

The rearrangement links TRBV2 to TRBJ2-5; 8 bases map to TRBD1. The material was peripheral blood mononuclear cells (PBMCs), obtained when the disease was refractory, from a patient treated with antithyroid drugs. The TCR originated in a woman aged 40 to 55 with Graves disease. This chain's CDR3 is CASGTITGGFETQYF. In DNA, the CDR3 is TGTGCCAGCGGGACGATTACAGGGGGTTTTGAGACCCAGTACTTC.